This T cell receptor beta chain is drawn from a study of blood T cell repertoires in COVID-19. About the research overall: Whether acute or convalescent, the COVID-19 samples came from the United States, Italy and Spain.

Only in-frame clones appear in the TCRdb table, and some are missing; sequencing was by immunoSEQ multiplex PCR. The data contain 350,000 to 450,000 clones, 85% to 90% of them seen just once; the ten biggest clones take up 1.5% to 2%. This CDR3 is 18 amino acids long. In germline, CDR1 is SEHNR, CDR2 FQNEAQ (reference sequence). V lost 5 bases and J lost 5; bases outside the gene matches: 19. The participants were between about 18 and 90 years old and came from roughly 25 US areas. Recovered status in Cohort 3 required two negative PCRs, clearance, or symptom resolution. The sequencing input was PBMCs or T cells enriched from blood (not recorded which). The receptor comes from a young woman who had recovered from COVID-19. The rearrangement links TRBV7-9 to TRBJ2-5; 8 bases line up with TRBD1. The CDR3 region has the DNA TGTGCCAGCAGCGCGATATGGGGCACGGACAGGGCTAGGGAGACCCAGTACTTC. Translated, it gives CASSAIWGTDRARETQYF.